The 16 T cell receptor beta chains below come from one sample, sequenced in a study of blood T cell repertoires in COVID-19. TCRdb keeps only in-frame clones here, not all; method: immunoSEQ multiplex PCR. The sample has 210,000 or so clones, about four fifths seen once. Sequenced sample: peripheral blood. Source of these receptors: a woman aged 70-85 years with active or convalescent COVID-19.

The V and J genes are TRBV5-1 and TRBJ2-7, with 10 bases fitting TRBD2. Germline CDR1 and CDR2: SGHRS and YFSETQ. V shed 4 bases, J shed 6 bases, and the junction held 10 bases outside the gene matches. CDR3 length equals 15 residues. Here the CDR3 DNA reads TGCGCCAGCAGCGTGAGTCGGGCTAGCGGGAGCGAGCAGTACTTC. Protein product: CASSVSRASGSEQYF.

V and J are TRBV19 and TRBJ2-7, with D possibly matching TRBD2 (5 bases). The CDR3 spans 14 residues. Looked up from germline, CDR1 is LNHDA and CDR2 is SQIVND (reference sequence). Trimming cost V 7 bases and J 7 bases, with 20 bases left between them. DNA for the CDR3: TGTGCCAGTACCCAGAGGGAGACAAGAGTGGAGCAGTACTTC. Amino acids: CASTQRETRVEQYF.

The chain employs TRBV7-9 and TRBJ1-4; the match to TRBD1 covers 9 bases. Germline V CDR1 and CDR2: SEHNR, FQNEAQ (reference sequence). The CDR3 spans 15 residues. With V trimmed by 1 base and J by 8 bases, 5 bases remained unmatched. CDR3 DNA: TGTGCCAGCAGCTTAGGGGACAGGGAACGGGAAAAACTGTTTTTT. This sequence encodes CASSLGDREREKLFF.

The V and J genes are TRBV10-3 and TRBJ1-1; no clear D gene. This CDR3 spans 13 amino acids. The germline V gene has CDR1 ENHRY and CDR2 SYGVKD. V was trimmed by 6 bases and J by 7 bases, leaving 15 bases between them. The CDR3 nucleotides are TGTGCCATCAGCGAAACGGGTACCAGTGAAGCTTTCTTT. This translates into CAISETGTSEAFF.

This rearrangement joins TRBV28 to TRBJ2-2, with 14 bases matching TRBD2. This CDR3 has 19 residues. Germline V CDR1 and CDR2: MDHEN, SYDVKM. V shed 3 bases and J 5 bases; nucleotides not matched to a gene: 11. CDR3 amino acids: CASSFLYGTSGRRTGELFF. The CDR3 DNA follows: TGTGCCAGCAGTTTCCTTTATGGGACTAGCGGGAGAAGAACCGGGGAGCTGTTTTTT. Full variable domain (rest looked up from reference TRBV28 and TRBJ2-2): DVKVTQSSRYLVKRTGEKVFLECVQDMDHENMFWYRQDPGLGLRLIYFSYDVKMKEKGDIPEGYSVSREKKERFSLILESASTNQTSMYLCASSFLYGTSGRRTGELFFGEGSRLTVL.

V usage is TRBV30 and J usage is TRBJ2-5; TRBD2 agrees at 7 bases. The V gene's germline CDR1 is GTSNPN and CDR2 SVGIG (reference sequence). The length of the CDR3 is 16 residues. Trimming cost V 1 base and J 1 base; bases outside gene matches: 9. The DNA for the CDR3 is TGTGCCTGGAGTGAAGCGGGAATTCAATCCCAAGAGACCCAGTACTTC. Its translation: CAWSEAGIQSQETQYF.

This clone was observed once. This chain uses TRBV6-5 with TRBJ1-2, with a possible D match to TRBD1 (5 bases). The CDR3 runs 13 residues. Germline V gene data show CDR1 as MNHEY and CDR2 as SVGAGI. V lost 4 bases and J lost 8, with 14 bases in between. CDR3 in amino acids: CASSLGGPDGYTF. CDR3 DNA: TGTGCCAGCAGTTTGGGGGGACCTGACGGCTACACCTTC.

The V call is TRBV6-5, the J call TRBJ1-1, with D possibly matching TRBD1 (5 bases). From germline, CDR1 is MNHEY and CDR2 SVGAGI. The CDR3 has 14 amino acids. Trimming cost V 0 bases and J 7 bases, with 12 bases left between them. The CDR3 sequence: CASSYSAGRGEAFF. In DNA form, the CDR3 reads TGTGCCAGCAGTTACTCGGCAGGGAGGGGTGAAGCTTTCTTT.

The V gene is TRBV5-1, the J gene TRBJ2-7; D perhaps matches TRBD1 (6 bases). The CDR3 has 15 residues. From germline, CDR1 is SGHRS and CDR2 YFSETQ. Deletions cut 4 bases from V and 0 bases from J, with 14 bases between. The CDR3 is CASSPMPGASYEQYF. CDR3 coding DNA: TGCGCCAGCAGCCCCATGCCAGGGGCCTCCTACGAGCAGTACTTC.

The rearrangement uses TRBV6-5 and TRBJ2-3; a possible D gene is TRBD1 (5 bases). V lost 0 bases and J 2 bases, leaving 12 bases between the germline ends. From germline, CDR1 is MNHEY and CDR2 SVGAGI. This CDR3 spans 16 amino acids. In DNA form, the CDR3 reads TGTGCCAGCAGTTACTCGGTAGGGGCGATCACAGATACGCAGTATTTT. Its translation is CASSYSVGAITDTQYF.

V is TRBV28 and J is TRBJ1-2; D is ambiguous. Germline CDR1 and CDR2: MDHEN and SYDVKM. The CDR3 runs 14 residues. Trimming took 6 bases from V and 4 from J, leaving 15 bases between them. The CDR3 DNA reads as TGTGCCAGCAGCCCGACCGGCGACTTCTATGGCTACACCTTC. It yields the protein CASSPTGDFYGYTF.

This chain links TRBV14 with TRBJ2-2, with 9 bases fitting TRBD2. CDR1 and CDR2 (germline): SGHDN, FVKESK. With V trimmed by 4 bases and J by 6 bases, 6 bases remained unmatched. The CDR3 totals 15 residues. The CDR3 region has the DNA TGTGCCAGCAGCCCGTTAGCGGGAGCCCCCGGGGAGCTGTTTTTT. This gives the protein CASSPLAGAPGELFF. The variable domain in full, with the rest retrieved from reference TRBV14 and TRBJ2-2, is EAGVTQFPSHSVIEKGQTVTLRCDPISGHDNLYWYRRVMGKEIKFLLHFVKESKQDESGMPNNRFLAERTGGTYSTLKVQPAELEDSGVYFCASSPLAGAPGELFFGEGSRLTVL.

The genes are TRBV3-1 (or the pseudogene TRBV3-2) and TRBJ1-4; a weak D match, TRBD1 (5 bases). This CDR3 has 15 residues. The germline gives CDR1 LGHDT, CDR2 YNNKEL (reference sequence). Trimming left V 1 base short and J 8 bases short, with 14 bases between. The CDR3 region is CASSQVGREGEKLFF. The CDR3 DNA follows: TGTGCCAGCAGCCAAGTGGGCAGGGAAGGCGAAAAACTGTTTTTT.

The J gene is TRBJ2-6, the V gene TRBV15; D gene uncertain. The ends were cut back, 1 base at V and 1 base at J, with 8 bases in the middle. The CDR3 consists of 16 residues. CDR1 is LNHNV and CDR2 is YYDKDF in the germline V gene (reference sequence). The CDR3 protein is CATSRVPGSGANVLTF. The DNA of the CDR3 is TGTGCCACCAGCAGAGTGCCGGGTTCTGGGGCCAACGTCCTGACTTTC.

The chain joins TRBV2 to TRBJ2-5; 9 nucleotides line up with TRBD2. CDR1 is SNHLY and CDR2 is FYNNEI in the germline V gene. The CDR3 has 15 residues. V lost 7 bases, J lost 4 bases, and 10 bases stayed unmatched. The CDR3 coding sequence is TGTGCCAGCAAGGTCTCGCGGGAGGGGAGAGAGACCCAGTACTTC. Amino acid sequence: CASKVSREGRETQYF.

V is TRBV28 and J is TRBJ1-1, with TRBD1 identical over 10 bases. Germline assignment: CDR1 MDHEN and CDR2 SYDVKM. The CDR3 is 17 residues long. Germline trimming cut 5 bases from V and 7 bases from J; bases unmatched to any gene: 16. The CDR3 sequence: CASSLPRQGATPFEAFF. The CDR3 region has the DNA TGTGCCAGCAGTCTCCCTCGACAGGGGGCTACACCCTTTGAAGCTTTCTTT.